This T cell receptor (beta chain) appears in the sequencing data of a study of blood T cell repertoires in COVID-19. Study information: Some COVID-19 samples were acute and others convalescent; all came from the United States, Italy and Spain. Sources were T cells, B-cell-depleted T cells, or PBMCs; the material itself was cDNA or gDNA.

In the authors' methods: Reference gene primers were amplified, and this amplification served to estimate nucleated cell counts. Sequencing used immunoSEQ multiplex PCR; TCRdb keeps in-frame clones, though not all of them. V and J calls and clone size follow that table, whereas D and trimming were derived from the DNA. Altogether approximately 200,000 clones are present, roughly 80% being singletons, with the ten largest covering more than 9%. The CDR3 spans 12 residues. Germline-derived CDR1 and CDR2 are SEHNR and FQNEAQ (reference sequence). After removal of 7 bases from V and 9 bases from J, the junction contained 6 bases not matched to a gene. This clone has a single count.

The origin of this receptor is a woman aged 80 or over with acute or convalescent COVID-19. V is TRBV7-9 and J is TRBJ2-3, with TRBD2 identical over 8 bases. Sequencing was done on a sample of peripheral blood. The CDR3: CASNGREGTQYF. DNA for the CDR3: TGTGCCAGCAACGGTCGGGAGGGGACGCAGTATTTT.